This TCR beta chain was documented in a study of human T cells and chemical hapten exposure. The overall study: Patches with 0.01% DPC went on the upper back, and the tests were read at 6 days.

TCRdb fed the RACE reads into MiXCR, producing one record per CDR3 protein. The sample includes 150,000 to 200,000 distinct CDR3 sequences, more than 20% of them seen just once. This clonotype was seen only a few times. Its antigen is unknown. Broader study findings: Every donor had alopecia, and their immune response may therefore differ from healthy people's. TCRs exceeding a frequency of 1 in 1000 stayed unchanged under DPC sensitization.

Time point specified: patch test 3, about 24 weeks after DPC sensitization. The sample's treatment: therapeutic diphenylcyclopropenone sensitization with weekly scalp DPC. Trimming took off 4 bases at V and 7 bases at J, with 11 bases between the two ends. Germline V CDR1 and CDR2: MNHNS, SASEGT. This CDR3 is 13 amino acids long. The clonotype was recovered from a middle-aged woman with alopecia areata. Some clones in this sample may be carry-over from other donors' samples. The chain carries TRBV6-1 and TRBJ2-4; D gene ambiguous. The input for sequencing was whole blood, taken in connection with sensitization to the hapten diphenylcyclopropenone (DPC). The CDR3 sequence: CASSGTLRNIQYF. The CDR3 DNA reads TGTGCCAGCAGTGGGACCCTGCGGAACATTCAGTACTTC.